This entry is about one T cell receptor beta chain. Its specificity is unknown. The entry originates in a study of early stage breast cancer tumors. Findings of the study overall: Enriched TCRB sequences shared across patients were mostly commonly generated sequences.

Profiled with immunoSEQ multiplex PCR; TCRdb holds only in-frame clones, not every one. The sample shows around 60,000 clones, about three quarters of them seen only once. Material for sequencing was blood. This sequence originates from a person between 30 and 45 years old with breast cancer.

The CDR3 DNA reads TGTGCCAGCAGAGGAATGACAGGGACGAATAATTCACCCCTCCACTTT. It specifies CASRGMTGTNNSPLHF. The chain joins TRBV7-2 to TRBJ1-6, with TRBD1 matching 7 bases. Germline CDR1 SGHTA, CDR2 FQGNSA. There are 16 residues in the CDR3. J lost 5 bases, V lost 6 bases, and 10 bases had no gene match. Using reference TRBV7-2 and TRBJ1-6 for the parts outside the CDR3, the full variable domain is GAGVSQSPSNKVTEKGKDVELRCDPISGHTALYWYRQSLGQGLEFLIYFQGNSAPDKSGLPSDRFSAERTGGSVSTLTIQRTQQEDSAVYLCASRGMTGTNNSPLHFGNGTRLTVT.